Below, 10 T cell receptor beta chains from the same sample are listed, as sequenced in a study of T cell responses to AZD1222 COVID-19 vaccine (dated by TCRdb to about 2021). This specimen's time point label, per the study, means: baseline before first vaccination. The method behind the library was the immunoSEQ multiplex PCR assay. Entries here come from immuneACCESS through TCRdb and include only in-frame sequences with V and J called. Some clones fail to appear in such tables; in the studies checked, an unresolved V gene covers under half of the shortfall, and the cause of the remainder is unknown. The sample contains 150,000 or so clones, over 75% of them found a single time. More than 7% of the sample comes from the top ten. Here the sequenced sample was peripheral blood, taken on day 0 of AZD1222 vaccination. These receptors all come from an adult in good health.

This rearrangement joins TRBV12-3 or TRBV12-4 to TRBJ1-3; D not certain. The V end was cut by 2 bases, the J end by 7 bases, with 6 bases between. This CDR3 region has 12 residues. This chain's CDR3 is CASSLRGNTIYF. In DNA, the CDR3 is TGTGCCAGCAGTTTAAGAGGGAACACCATATATTTT.

This clone was found once. This chain uses TRBV6-5 with TRBJ2-2; D might be TRBD1 (5 bases). The CDR3 length is 14 residues. The germline gives CDR1 MNHEY, CDR2 SVGAGI. Deletions cut 10 bases from V and 1 base from J, with 13 bases between. The CDR3 sequence: CAIRQIENTGELFF. The CDR3 DNA sequence: TGTGCCATTCGACAGATTGAGAACACCGGGGAGCTGTTTTTT.

The sample holds a few counts of this clone. The chain links TRBV27 to TRBJ1-3; the match to TRBD1 covers 7 bases. The length of the CDR3 is 14 residues. Germline V lookup: CDR1 MNHEY, CDR2 SMNVEV (reference sequence). V trimming: 10 bases; J trimming: 4 bases; junction bases outside the gene matches: 10. This CDR3 reads CATSPTGTGNTIYF. The CDR3, as DNA: TGTGCCACCTCCCCGACAGGGACCGGAAACACCATATATTTT.

J is TRBJ2-1 and V is TRBV7-9, with 12 bases lining up with TRBD2. V lost 3 bases to trimming and J lost 8 bases; unmatched junction nucleotides: 11. The CDR3 runs to 17 residues. CDR1 and CDR2 (germline): SEHNR, FQNEAQ (reference sequence). CDR3 region: CASSFPLTSGSVDEQFF. The CDR3, as DNA: TGTGCCAGCAGCTTCCCATTGACTAGCGGGAGCGTGGATGAGCAGTTCTTC.

This clone was picked up a small number of times. The V call is TRBV7-9, the J call TRBJ1-2; D possibly corresponds to TRBD1 (5 bases). With 0 bases removed from V and 0 bases from J, the gap between germline ends came to 14 bases. Germline-derived CDR1 and CDR2 are SEHNR and FQNEAQ (reference sequence). The CDR3 covers 17 residues. CDR3 in DNA: TGTGCCAGCAGCTTAGCGGGGCCCGACGAGGCTAACTATGGCTACACCTTC. This codes for CASSLAGPDEANYGYTF.

On this clone itself: One end of the junction varies from germline; a read error may be responsible. This chain joins TRBV24-1 and TRBJ1-1, with a tentative D call TRBD1 (5 bases). The germline CDR1 and CDR2 sequences are KGHDR and SFDVKD. The CDR3 spans 13 residues. This CDR3 is CVTRGALNTEAFF. The CDR3 coding sequence is TGTGTCACCCGAGGGGCGTTGAACACTGAAGCTTTCTTT.

The chain carries TRBV28 and TRBJ2-7, with D possibly being TRBD1 (6 bases). Trimming pared 6 bases from V and 2 bases from J, leaving 8 bases between. Germline V gene sequence: CDR1 MDHEN, CDR2 SYDVKM. The CDR3 sequence is 12 residues long. The CDR3 coding sequence is TGTGCCAGCAGCAGACAGGCCTACGAGCAGTACTTC. Protein sequence: CASSRQAYEQYF.

The V call is TRBV6-5, the J call TRBJ1-2; tentatively, D is TRBD1 (5 bases). The CDR3 is 15 amino acids. Per germline, CDR1 MNHEY and CDR2 SVGAGI. The V and J ends lost 6 bases and 5 bases respectively, with 19 bases between them. This CDR3 is CASSPGGFSFYGYTF. CDR3 nucleotides: TGTGCCAGCAGCCCCGGGGGTTTTTCCTTTTATGGCTACACCTTC.

This clone occurred a few times. The J gene is TRBJ2-7, the V gene TRBV2, with 8 bases fitting TRBD1. The CDR3 consists of 14 residues. From germline, CDR1 is SNHLY and CDR2 FYNNEI. V was clipped by 2 bases and J by 4 bases; unmatched bases: 4. The CDR3 nucleotides are TGTGCCAGCAGTGAAAGGGACAGGTTTTACGAGCAGTACTTC. Protein product: CASSERDRFYEQYF.

The chain couples TRBV6-6 to TRBJ2-1; 13 bases map to TRBD2. CDR1 is MNHNY and CDR2 is SVGAGI in the germline V gene (reference sequence). This CDR3 is built from 16 residues. With V trimmed by 2 bases and J by 7 bases, 5 bases remained unmatched. The CDR3 nucleotides are TGTGCCAGCAGTTACCCCCGGACTAGCGGGAGTAATGAGCAGTTCTTC. Residues: CASSYPRTSGSNEQFF.